This TCR beta chain was captured in a study of T-cell reconstitution after alpha-beta-depleted transplantation in children (dated by TCRdb to between 2015 and 2016). With regard to the full study: T-cell immune reconstitution after TCRalphabeta/CD19-depleted allogeneic hematopoietic cell transplantation in children was quantitatively tracked in the study by means of TCR repertoire profiling.

This clonotype appeared a few times. Its antigen is unknown. No clone much larger than this one lies a single base away; base qualities are absent. The cysteine opens and the phenylalanine closes a CDR3 of 13 amino acids. The DNA shown is the 39-base CDR3, in frame from base 1. Trimming removed 2 bases from V and 5 bases from J, leaving 6 bases between the germline ends. CDR1 MNHEY and CDR2 SMNVEV were looked up in the germline V gene (reference sequence). The library was produced with PCR. The sample was run on an Illumina HiSeq 2500. To normalize quantification of the TCRbeta repertoire, the TCR libraries were built with molecular barcoding that relied on unique molecular identifiers. Through fastp at Q25 and MiXCR, TCRdb rebuilt clones from the public reads, retaining in-frame beta chains. Under each unique CDR3 protein, matching rows form one entry showing the most common genes and DNA. Present in this sample are a few hundred thousand distinct CDR3 sequences, under 13% of which were seen just once. The leading ten clones occupy around 2.4% of the sample.

Recombination connected TRBV27 to TRBJ2-2; too little of a D gene remains to name it. The sequences come from PBMCs from the stem cell graft donor, collected from the stem cell graft. This TCR derives from a human donor who donated a stem cell graft to a child with acute lymphoblastic leukemia. The DNA reads TGTGCCAGCAGTTTAGCTATAACCGGGGAGCTGTTTTTT. This yields the protein CASSLAITGELFF.